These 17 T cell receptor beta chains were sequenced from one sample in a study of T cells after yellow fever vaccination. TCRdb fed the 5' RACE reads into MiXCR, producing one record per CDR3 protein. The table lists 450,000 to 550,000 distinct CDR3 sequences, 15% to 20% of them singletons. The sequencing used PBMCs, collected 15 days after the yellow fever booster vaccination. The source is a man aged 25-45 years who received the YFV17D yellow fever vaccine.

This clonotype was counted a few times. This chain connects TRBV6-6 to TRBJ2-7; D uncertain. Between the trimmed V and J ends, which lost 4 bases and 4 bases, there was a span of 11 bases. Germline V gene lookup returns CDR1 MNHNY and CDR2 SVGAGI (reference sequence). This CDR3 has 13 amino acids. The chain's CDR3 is CASSSLTGYEQYF. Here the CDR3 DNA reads TGTGCCAGCAGTTCCCTGACTGGATACGAGCAGTACTTC.

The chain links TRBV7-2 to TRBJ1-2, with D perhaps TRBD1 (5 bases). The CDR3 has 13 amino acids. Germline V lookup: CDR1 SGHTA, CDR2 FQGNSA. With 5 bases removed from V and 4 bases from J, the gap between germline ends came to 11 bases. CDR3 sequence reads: CASSPEGSYGYTF. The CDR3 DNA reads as TGTGCCAGCAGCCCCGAGGGGAGCTATGGCTACACCTTC.

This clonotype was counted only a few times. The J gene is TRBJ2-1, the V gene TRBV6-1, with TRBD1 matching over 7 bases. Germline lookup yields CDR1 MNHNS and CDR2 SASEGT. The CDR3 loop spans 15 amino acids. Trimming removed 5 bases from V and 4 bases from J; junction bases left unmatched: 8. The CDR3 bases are TGTGCCAGCAGTCAAGGGGGCGCCGGGTACAATGAGCAGTTCTTC. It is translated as CASSQGGAGYNEQFF.

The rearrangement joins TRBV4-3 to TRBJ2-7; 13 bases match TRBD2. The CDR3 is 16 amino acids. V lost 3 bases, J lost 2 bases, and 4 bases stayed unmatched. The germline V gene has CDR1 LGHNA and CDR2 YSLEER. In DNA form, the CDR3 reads TGCGCCAGCAGCCAGCAACTAGCGGGAGGGCCCTACGAGCAGTACTTC. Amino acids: CASSQQLAGGPYEQYF.

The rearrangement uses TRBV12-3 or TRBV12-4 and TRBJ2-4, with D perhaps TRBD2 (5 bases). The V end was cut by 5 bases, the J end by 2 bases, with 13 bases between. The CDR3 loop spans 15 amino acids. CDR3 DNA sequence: TGTGCCAGCAGTCCCACGGGGTTTACCAAAAACATTCAGTACTTC. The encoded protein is CASSPTGFTKNIQYF.

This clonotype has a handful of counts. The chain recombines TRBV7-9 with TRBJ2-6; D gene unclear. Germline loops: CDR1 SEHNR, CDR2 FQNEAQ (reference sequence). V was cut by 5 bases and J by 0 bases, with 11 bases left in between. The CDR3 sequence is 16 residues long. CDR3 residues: CASSRDWGSGANVLTF. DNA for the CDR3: TGTGCCAGCAGCCGCGACTGGGGCTCTGGGGCCAACGTCCTGACTTTC.

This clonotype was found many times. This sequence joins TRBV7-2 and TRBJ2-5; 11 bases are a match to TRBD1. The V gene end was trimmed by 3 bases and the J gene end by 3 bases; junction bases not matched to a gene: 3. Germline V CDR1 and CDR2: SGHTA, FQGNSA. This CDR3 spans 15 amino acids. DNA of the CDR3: TGTGCCAGCAGCTTGAGGACAGGGGGCGAAGAGACCCAGTACTTC. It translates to CASSLRTGGEETQYF.

This CDR3 is CASSFPVLGGELFF. The CDR3 DNA reads as TGTGCCAGCAGCTTCCCCGTTCTGGGCGGGGAGCTGTTTTTT. The V call is TRBV12-3 or TRBV12-4, the J call TRBJ2-2; unclear D gene. The CDR3 runs 14 residues. V was clipped by 6 bases and J by 7 bases, with 15 bases between them.

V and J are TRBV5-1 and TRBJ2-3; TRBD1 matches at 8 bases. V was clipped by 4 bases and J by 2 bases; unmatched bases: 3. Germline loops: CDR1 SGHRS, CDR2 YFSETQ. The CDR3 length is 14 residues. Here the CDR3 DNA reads TGCGCCAGCAGCACGGACAGGGACACAGATACGCAGTATTTT. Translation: CASSTDRDTDTQYF.

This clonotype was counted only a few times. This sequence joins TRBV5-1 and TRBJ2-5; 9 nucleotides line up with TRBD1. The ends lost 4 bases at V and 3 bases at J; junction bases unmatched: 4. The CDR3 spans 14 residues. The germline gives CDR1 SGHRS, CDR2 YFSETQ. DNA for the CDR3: TGCGCCAGCAGCCCGGACAGGGGAGAAGAGACCCAGTACTTC. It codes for CASSPDRGEETQYF.

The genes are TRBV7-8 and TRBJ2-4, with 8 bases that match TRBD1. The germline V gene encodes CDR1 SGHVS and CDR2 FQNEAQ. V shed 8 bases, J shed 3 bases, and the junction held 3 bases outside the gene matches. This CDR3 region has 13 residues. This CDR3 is CASGQGHKNIQYF. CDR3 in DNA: TGTGCCAGCGGACAGGGCCACAAAAACATTCAGTACTTC.

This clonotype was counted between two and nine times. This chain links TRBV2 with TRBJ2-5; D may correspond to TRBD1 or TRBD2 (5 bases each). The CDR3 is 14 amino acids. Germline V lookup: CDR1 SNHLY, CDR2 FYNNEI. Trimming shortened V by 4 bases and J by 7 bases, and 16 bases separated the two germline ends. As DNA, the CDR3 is TGTGCCAGCAGTGGCGGCAGGGAGTATGGGACCCAGTACTTC. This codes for CASSGGREYGTQYF. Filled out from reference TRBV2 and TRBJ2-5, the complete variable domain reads EPEVTQTPSHQVTQMGQEVILRCVPISNHLYFYWYRQILGQKVEFLVSFYNNEISEKSEIFDDQFSVERPDGSNFTLKIRSTKLEDSAMYFCASSGGREYGTQYFGPGTRLLVL.

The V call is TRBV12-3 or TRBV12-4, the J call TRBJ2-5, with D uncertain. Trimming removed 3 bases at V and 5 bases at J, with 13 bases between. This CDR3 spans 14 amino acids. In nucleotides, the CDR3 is TGTGCCAGCAGTTTCGCCGAAAATTCCGAGACCCAGTACTTC. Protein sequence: CASSFAENSETQYF.

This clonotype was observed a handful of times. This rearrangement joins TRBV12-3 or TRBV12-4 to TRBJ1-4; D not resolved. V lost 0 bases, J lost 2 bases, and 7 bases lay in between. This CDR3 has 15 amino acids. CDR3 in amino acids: CASSLAGFTNEKLFF. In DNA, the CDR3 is TGTGCCAGCAGTTTAGCGGGATTTACTAATGAAAAACTGTTTTTT.

CDR3 amino acids: CSVKALAGNTEAFF. In DNA, the CDR3 is TGCAGCGTAAAGGCCCTGGCAGGGAACACTGAAGCTTTCTTT. The chain couples TRBV29-1 to TRBJ1-1; no clear D gene. The CDR3 is 14 amino acids. Germline CDR1 SQVTM, CDR2 ANQGSEA. The V end was cut by 6 bases, the J end by 1 base, with 15 bases between.

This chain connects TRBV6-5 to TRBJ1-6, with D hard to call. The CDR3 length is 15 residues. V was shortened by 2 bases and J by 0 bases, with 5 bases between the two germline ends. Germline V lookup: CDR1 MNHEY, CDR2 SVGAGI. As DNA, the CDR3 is TGTGCCAGCAGTTACGGCAGCTCCTATAATTCACCCCTCCACTTT. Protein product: CASSYGSSYNSPLHF.

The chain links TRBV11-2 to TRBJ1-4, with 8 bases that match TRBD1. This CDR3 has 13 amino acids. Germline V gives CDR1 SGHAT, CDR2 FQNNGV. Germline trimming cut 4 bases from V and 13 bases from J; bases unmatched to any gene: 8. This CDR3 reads CASSSGTGVGLFF. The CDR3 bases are TGTGCCAGCAGCTCCGGGACAGGCGTTGGACTGTTTTTT.